This is a list of T cell receptor beta chains from one sample in a study of T cells in localized non-small cell lung cancer. The data were produced by immunoSEQ multiplex PCR, yet TCRdb's version contains in-frame clones alone and is incomplete. Here the sample spans around 96,000 clones, approximately 91% being singletons. This specimen was PBMCs, taken before any cancer treatment. Receptor source: a woman aged 40-69 years with stage II squamous cell lung carcinoma. The CDR3 runs from the conserved cysteine through the conserved F or W. Each record gives: J gene, V gene, D gene, clone size, CDR3 protein, CDR3 DNA. D genes are given only for firm matches. Size is stated for part of the rows, as once, few or many counts, or as a class when the clone is expanded.

j_call: TRBJ1-1
v_call: TRBV28
d_call: TRBD1
clone_size: NA
cdr3_aa: CASSLYLTGAEAFF
cdr3_nt: TGTGCCAGCAGTTTATACCTGACAGGGGCTGAAGCTTTCTTT

j_call: TRBJ1-3
v_call: TRBV5-1
d_call: NA
clone_size: NA
cdr3_aa: CASRVDTTSGNTIYF
cdr3_nt: TGCGCCAGCAGGGTTGACACAACCTCTGGAAACACCATATATTTT

j_call: TRBJ2-2
v_call: TRBV25-1
d_call: TRBD2
clone_size: NA
cdr3_aa: CASSPLAGATTGELFF
cdr3_nt: TGTGCCAGCAGCCCACTAGCGGGGGCGACCACCGGGGAGCTGTTTTTT

j_call: TRBJ2-7
v_call: TRBV6-1
d_call: NA
clone_size: NA
cdr3_aa: CASKSAEHEQYF
cdr3_nt: TGTGCCAGCAAGTCGGCGGAACACGAGCAGTACTTC

j_call: TRBJ2-2
v_call: TRBV11-2
d_call: NA
clone_size: NA
cdr3_aa: CASSFGTNTGELFF
cdr3_nt: TGTGCCAGCAGCTTCGGGACAAACACCGGGGAGCTGTTTTTT

j_call: TRBJ2-1
v_call: TRBV28
d_call: NA
clone_size: NA
cdr3_aa: CASTDLSSYNEQFF
cdr3_nt: TGTGCCAGCACCGACCTCAGCTCCTACAATGAGCAGTTCTTC

j_call: TRBJ1-5
v_call: TRBV2
d_call: NA
clone_size: NA
cdr3_aa: CASSGSNQPQHF
cdr3_nt: TGTGCCAGCAGTGGCAGCAATCAGCCCCAGCATTTT

j_call: TRBJ1-1
v_call: TRBV6-5
d_call: TRBD1
clone_size: few
cdr3_aa: CASRNPGQGETEAFF
cdr3_nt: TGTGCCAGCAGGAATCCGGGACAGGGAGAGACTGAAGCTTTCTTT

j_call: TRBJ2-6
v_call: TRBV5-1
d_call: TRBD1
clone_size: NA
cdr3_aa: CASSLLGQAFTGANVLTF
cdr3_nt: TGCGCCAGCAGCTTGCTAGGACAGGCTTTCACTGGGGCCAACGTCCTGACTTTC

j_call: TRBJ2-3
v_call: TRBV6-4
d_call: TRBD2
clone_size: NA
cdr3_aa: CASSLAGGDTQYF
cdr3_nt: TGTGCCAGCAGTCTAGCGGGAGGAGATACGCAGTATTTT

j_call: TRBJ2-5
v_call: TRBV11-2
d_call: TRBD2
clone_size: NA
cdr3_aa: CASSLELAGVETQYF
cdr3_nt: TGTGCCAGCAGCTTAGAACTAGCGGGAGTAGAGACCCAGTACTTC

j_call: TRBJ2-7
v_call: TRBV5-4
d_call: TRBD1
clone_size: NA
cdr3_aa: CASSPRTGGGEQYF
cdr3_nt: TGTGCCAGCAGCCCGAGGACAGGGGGGGGCGAGCAGTACTTC

j_call: TRBJ1-6
v_call: TRBV13
d_call: NA
clone_size: NA
cdr3_aa: CASSPGRRNSPLHF
cdr3_nt: TGTGCCAGCAGCCCGGGACGGAGAAATTCACCCCTCCACTTT

j_call: TRBJ2-2
v_call: TRBV25-1
d_call: NA
clone_size: NA
cdr3_aa: CASSESGAANTGELFF
cdr3_nt: TGTGCCAGCAGTGAATCTGGGGCCGCGAACACCGGGGAGCTGTTTTTT

j_call: TRBJ1-2
v_call: TRBV5-1
d_call: NA
clone_size: NA
cdr3_aa: CASSLAGGFSGYTF
cdr3_nt: TGCGCCAGCAGCCTCGCCGGGGGATTTAGTGGCTACACCTTC

j_call: TRBJ2-2
v_call: TRBV9
d_call: TRBD2
clone_size: NA
cdr3_aa: CASSVGGRAGGGTGELFF
cdr3_nt: TGTGCCAGCAGCGTAGGAGGTAGGGCGGGAGGCGGCACCGGGGAGCTGTTTTTT

j_call: TRBJ1-1
v_call: TRBV9
d_call: NA
clone_size: NA
cdr3_aa: CASSEGADTEAFF
cdr3_nt: TGTGCCAGCAGTGAGGGAGCGGACACTGAAGCTTTCTTT

j_call: TRBJ2-1
v_call: TRBV4-1
d_call: NA
clone_size: once
cdr3_aa: CASSKRGLETYDEQFF
cdr3_nt: TGCGCCAGCAGCAAACGGGGGTTAGAAACTTACGATGAGCAGTTCTTC

j_call: TRBJ1-6
v_call: TRBV6-1
d_call: TRBD1
clone_size: NA
cdr3_aa: CAGGTVYSPLHF
cdr3_nt: TGTGCCGGAGGGACAGTATATTCACCCCTCCACTTT

j_call: TRBJ1-2
v_call: TRBV5-1
d_call: NA
clone_size: NA
cdr3_aa: CASSLGTVYGYTF
cdr3_nt: TGCGCCAGCAGCTTGGGGACAGTCTATGGCTACACCTTC

j_call: TRBJ2-5
v_call: TRBV6-6
d_call: NA
clone_size: NA
cdr3_aa: CASSSGTQYF
cdr3_nt: TGTGCCAGCAGCTCGGGGACCCAGTACTTC

j_call: TRBJ1-1
v_call: TRBV30
d_call: NA
clone_size: NA
cdr3_aa: CAWSVRGEAFF
cdr3_nt: TGTGCCTGGTCCGTAAGGGGTGAAGCTTTCTTT

j_call: TRBJ2-1
v_call: TRBV30
d_call: TRBD2
clone_size: NA
cdr3_aa: CAWVPSGPYNEQFF
cdr3_nt: TGTGCCTGGGTTCCTAGCGGACCTTACAATGAGCAGTTCTTC

j_call: TRBJ1-4
v_call: TRBV5-1
d_call: NA
clone_size: NA
cdr3_aa: CASSRGSANEKLFF
cdr3_nt: TGCGCCAGCAGCCGAGGGTCCGCTAATGAAAAACTGTTTTTT

j_call: TRBJ2-1
v_call: TRBV5-4
d_call: NA
clone_size: NA
cdr3_aa: CASSWGDEQFF
cdr3_nt: TGTGCCAGCAGTTGGGGGGATGAGCAGTTCTTC

j_call: TRBJ2-7
v_call: TRBV6-1
d_call: NA
clone_size: NA
cdr3_aa: CASSLSSFSYEQYF
cdr3_nt: TGTGCCAGCAGTTTGTCTAGTTTCTCCTACGAGCAGTACTTC

j_call: TRBJ2-2
v_call: TRBV6-6
d_call: NA
clone_size: NA
cdr3_aa: CASSYSNYKTGELFF
cdr3_nt: TGTGCCAGCAGTTACTCGAACTATAAGACCGGGGAGCTGTTTTTT

j_call: TRBJ2-3
v_call: TRBV5-1
d_call: NA
clone_size: NA
cdr3_aa: CASSLVGAQLSDTQYF
cdr3_nt: TGCGCCAGCAGCTTGGTAGGGGCCCAACTTTCAGATACGCAGTATTTT

j_call: TRBJ2-2
v_call: TRBV5-4
d_call: NA
clone_size: NA
cdr3_aa: CASTASGGFTGELFF
cdr3_nt: TGTGCCAGCACAGCCTCAGGGGGGTTCACCGGGGAGCTGTTTTTT

j_call: TRBJ1-5
v_call: TRBV4-1
d_call: NA
clone_size: NA
cdr3_aa: CASSQEGVGRDQPQHF
cdr3_nt: TGCGCCAGCAGCCAAGAAGGGGTAGGTAGGGATCAGCCCCAGCATTTT

j_call: TRBJ1-2
v_call: TRBV9
d_call: NA
clone_size: NA
cdr3_aa: CASKAGTYGYTF
cdr3_nt: TGTGCCAGCAAGGCAGGGACTTATGGCTACACCTTC

j_call: TRBJ1-4
v_call: TRBV27
d_call: NA
clone_size: NA
cdr3_aa: CASSSRALSIGNEKLFF
cdr3_nt: TGTGCCAGCAGTTCCCGGGCTCTGTCTATTGGTAATGAAAAACTGTTTTTT

j_call: TRBJ1-4
v_call: TRBV7-7
d_call: NA
clone_size: few
cdr3_aa: CASSLSLGEKLFF
cdr3_nt: TGTGCTAGCAGCTTATCCCTAGGTGAAAAACTGTTTTTT

j_call: TRBJ2-7
v_call: TRBV7-2
d_call: TRBD2
clone_size: NA
cdr3_aa: CASRLLAGVGYEQYF
cdr3_nt: TGTGCCAGCAGGTTGCTGGCGGGAGTCGGGTACGAGCAGTACTTC

j_call: TRBJ2-5
v_call: TRBV19
d_call: TRBD2
clone_size: few
cdr3_aa: CASSPLRTSGLQETQYF
cdr3_nt: TGTGCCAGTAGTCCGTTAAGGACTAGCGGGCTTCAAGAGACCCAGTACTTC

j_call: TRBJ1-3
v_call: TRBV5-4
d_call: NA
clone_size: NA
cdr3_aa: CASSLSNGNTIYF
cdr3_nt: TGTGCCAGCAGCTTAAGTAACGGAAACACCATATATTTT

j_call: TRBJ2-7
v_call: TRBV5-1
d_call: NA
clone_size: once
cdr3_aa: CASSLGEALEQYF
cdr3_nt: TGCGCCAGCAGCTTGGGGGAAGCCCTGGAGCAGTACTTC

j_call: TRBJ1-5
v_call: TRBV15
d_call: NA
clone_size: NA
cdr3_aa: CATSRDLTGANQPQHF
cdr3_nt: TGTGCCACCAGCAGAGATCTGACGGGAGCCAATCAGCCCCAGCATTTT

j_call: TRBJ1-2
v_call: TRBV11-2
d_call: NA
clone_size: NA
cdr3_aa: CASTAQGFNYGYTF
cdr3_nt: TGTGCCAGCACCGCACAGGGCTTTAACTATGGCTACACCTTC

j_call: TRBJ2-7
v_call: TRBV5-8
d_call: NA
clone_size: NA
cdr3_aa: CASSLRGSSSSYEQYF
cdr3_nt: TGTGCCAGCAGCTTGCGAGGGTCCTCTAGCTCCTACGAGCAGTACTTC

j_call: TRBJ1-1
v_call: TRBV18
d_call: NA
clone_size: NA
cdr3_aa: CASSPGGGIRNTEAFF
cdr3_nt: TGTGCCAGCTCACCTGGGGGGGGAATTCGGAACACTGAAGCTTTCTTT

j_call: TRBJ1-2
v_call: TRBV5-1
d_call: TRBD1
clone_size: once
cdr3_aa: CASSGESTGADGYTF
cdr3_nt: TGCGCCAGCAGCGGCGAATCAACAGGGGCGGATGGCTACACCTTC

j_call: TRBJ2-1
v_call: TRBV9
d_call: TRBD2
clone_size: NA
cdr3_aa: CASSVDGGAVDEQFF
cdr3_nt: TGTGCCAGCAGCGTAGACGGGGGGGCGGTAGATGAGCAGTTCTTC

j_call: TRBJ1-1
v_call: TRBV7-6
d_call: NA
clone_size: NA
cdr3_aa: CASSPGGGGMNTEAFF
cdr3_nt: TGTGCCAGCAGCCCCGGTGGAGGGGGGATGAACACTGAAGCTTTCTTT

j_call: TRBJ1-5
v_call: TRBV7-9
d_call: NA
clone_size: NA
cdr3_aa: CASSLGQPNQPQHF
cdr3_nt: TGTGCCAGCAGCTTAGGACAGCCGAATCAGCCCCAGCATTTT

j_call: TRBJ2-5
v_call: TRBV5-1
d_call: NA
clone_size: NA
cdr3_aa: CASSSAGVLRGETQYF
cdr3_nt: TGCGCCAGCAGCTCTGCGGGAGTCCTAAGGGGGGAGACCCAGTACTTC

j_call: TRBJ1-5
v_call: TRBV23-1
d_call: NA
clone_size: NA
cdr3_aa: CASRTGVNQPQHF
cdr3_nt: TGCGCCAGCCGTACGGGGGTCAATCAGCCCCAGCATTTT

j_call: TRBJ2-2
v_call: TRBV5-4
d_call: TRBD1
clone_size: NA
cdr3_aa: CASSSGQANTGELFF
cdr3_nt: TGTGCCAGCAGCAGCGGACAGGCCAACACCGGGGAGCTGTTTTTT

j_call: TRBJ2-1
v_call: TRBV4-2
d_call: NA
clone_size: NA
cdr3_aa: CASSQDTGQSSYNEQFF
cdr3_nt: TGTGCCAGCAGCCAAGATACGGGGCAGAGCTCCTACAATGAGCAGTTCTTC

j_call: TRBJ1-6
v_call: TRBV13
d_call: NA
clone_size: NA
cdr3_aa: CASSHGGGDNSPLHF
cdr3_nt: TGTGCCAGCAGCCACGGAGGGGGGGATAATTCACCCCTCCACTTT

j_call: TRBJ1-5
v_call: TRBV30
d_call: NA
clone_size: NA
cdr3_aa: CAWSVSGNQPQHF
cdr3_nt: TGTGCCTGGAGTGTGTCAGGGAATCAGCCCCAGCATTTT

j_call: TRBJ1-2
v_call: TRBV6-5
d_call: TRBD1
clone_size: NA
cdr3_aa: CASSYPRTGGFYGYTF
cdr3_nt: TGTGCCAGCAGTTACCCCCGGACAGGGGGCTTCTATGGCTACACCTTC

j_call: TRBJ1-2
v_call: TRBV4-2
d_call: NA
clone_size: NA
cdr3_aa: CASSQEEGQFYGYTF
cdr3_nt: TGTGCCAGCAGCCAAGAAGAGGGTCAGTTCTATGGCTACACCTTC

j_call: TRBJ2-7
v_call: TRBV5-1
d_call: NA
clone_size: NA
cdr3_aa: CASSSGTELHEQYF
cdr3_nt: TGCGCCAGCAGCTCCGGGACGGAACTCCACGAGCAGTACTTC

j_call: TRBJ2-1
v_call: TRBV11-3
d_call: TRBD2
clone_size: NA
cdr3_aa: CASSSSGRGVNEQFF
cdr3_nt: TGTGCCAGCAGCTCTAGCGGGAGAGGGGTCAATGAGCAGTTCTTC